These 9 T cell receptor beta chains originate from one sample sequenced in a study of blood T cells in healthy people across ages. With a J-beta primer mix and a sample-barcoded 5' primer, a second PCR ran about 7 to 11 cycles. TCRdb ran MiXCR on the 5' RACE reads and lists one entry per CDR3 protein. The table includes under 700,000 distinct CDR3 sequences, 24% detected once. This sample was shared with a second study, whose subject was T cells of mothers and their children.

The specimen was blood. Receptor source: a boy aged 5-17 years in good health.

The chain has TRBV13 and TRBJ1-5; D not resolved. CDR1 and CDR2 from the germline V gene are PRHDT and FYEKMQ (reference sequence). This CDR3 is 12 amino acids long. Trimming took off 4 bases at V and 5 bases at J, with 6 bases between the two ends. Here the CDR3 DNA reads TGTGCCAGCAGCTCCGTCGATCAGCCCCAGCATTTT. Its protein is CASSSVDQPQHF. Variable domain in full (rest from reference TRBV13 and TRBJ1-5): AAGVIQSPRHLIKEKRETATLKCYPIPRHDTVYWYQQGPGQDPQFLISFYEKMQSDKGSIPDRFSAQQFSDYHSELNMSSLELGDSALYFCASSSVDQPQHFGDGTRLSIL.

The J gene is TRBJ1-1, the V gene TRBV7-2; no reliable D call. Germline CDR1 reads SGHTA; CDR2 reads FQGNSA. V was cut by 5 bases and J by 2 bases, with 12 bases left in between. This CDR3 region has 14 residues. In DNA, the CDR3 is TGTGCCAGCAGCCCCGCACGGGGTAACACTGAAGCTTTCTTT. This encodes CASSPARGNTEAFF.

This clonotype occurred a few times. The V gene is TRBV7-9, the J gene TRBJ1-1; a weak D match, TRBD1 (5 bases). Germline lookup yields CDR1 SEHNR and CDR2 FQNEAQ (reference sequence). CDR3 length: 19 residues. V lost 5 bases to trimming and J lost 0 bases, with 25 bases between them. CDR3 nucleotides: TGTGCCAGCAGCGGCGAACTGGGGACCGACTTCTTTATGAACACTGAAGCTTTCTTT. This encodes CASSGELGTDFFMNTEAFF.

This clonotype turned up a few times. V is TRBV4-1 and J is TRBJ2-7, with unresolved D. CDR3 length: 16 amino acids. Germline V lookup: CDR1 MGHRA, CDR2 YSYEKL. Trimming shortened V by 1 base and J by 0 bases, and 13 bases separated the two germline ends. The CDR3 sequence: CASSQVYSGSSYEQYF. CDR3 nucleotides: TGCGCCAGCAGCCAAGTCTATTCGGGCAGCTCCTACGAGCAGTACTTC.

This clonotype was seen more than once but under ten times. The rearrangement uses TRBV6-5 and TRBJ2-7; D might be TRBD2 (5 bases). Germline CDR1 is MNHEY and CDR2 is SVGAGI. V lost 0 bases to trimming and J lost 3 bases, with 9 bases between them. This CDR3 comprises 14 residues. CDR3 DNA sequence: TGTGCCAGCAGTTACTCAATAGACTACTACGAGCAGTACTTC. Protein: CASSYSIDYYEQYF.

In its sample, this clonotype was seen a few times. V and J are TRBV6-5 and TRBJ1-2, with TRBD1 as a possible D gene (6 bases). The CDR3 loop spans 14 amino acids. The V end lost 5 bases, the J end lost 5 bases, and 15 bases lay between the germline ends. Germline CDR1 reads MNHEY; CDR2 reads SVGAGI. CDR3 sequence: CASSVGWTEYGYTF. DNA for the CDR3: TGTGCCAGCAGTGTAGGTTGGACAGAGTATGGCTACACCTTC.

This chain joins TRBV11-1 and TRBJ2-5; the D gene is possibly TRBD1 (5 bases). CDR1 is SGHAT and CDR2 is FQDESV in the germline V gene (reference sequence). V was cut by 0 bases and J by 2 bases, with 13 bases left in between. The CDR3 contains 16 residues. The CDR3 DNA sequence: TGTGCCAGCAGCTTAGCGTTAGGGGCAGCTCAAGAGACCCAGTACTTC. It encodes CASSLALGAAQETQYF.

The J gene is TRBJ2-7, the V gene TRBV19; TRBD2 might be the D (5 bases). The CDR3 consists of 16 residues. Trimming cost V 3 bases and J 5 bases, with 20 bases left between them. CDR1 LNHDA and CDR2 SQIVND come from the germline V gene (reference sequence). CDR3 coding DNA: TGTGCCAGTAGTATCTTCGGAGGCTTCGAACCCCACGAGCAGTACTTC. Its protein product is CASSIFGGFEPHEQYF.

V is TRBV9 and J is TRBJ1-2; D unresolved. CDR1 is SGDLS and CDR2 is YYNGEE in the germline V gene. Trimming shortened V by 3 bases and J by 1 base, and 13 bases separated the two germline ends. The CDR3 contains 15 residues. CDR3 sequence (DNA): TGTGCCAGCAGCGGAGGCCCTCAGATTAACTATGGCTACACCTTC. Translation gives CASSGGPQINYGYTF.